This T cell receptor beta chain was captured by sequencing in a study of vaccination and CD4 T cells after COVID-19. About the research overall: The authors exposed cells to overlapping spike peptides derived from SARS-CoV-2, HCoV-NL63, HCoV-OC43 and HCoV-229E. Cultures that served as controls received a CEFX pool, an HIV-1 Nef pool, or no peptide.

General study findings and limits: From a median of roughly 20 to 40, SARS-CoV-2-reactive clonotypes increased, though not significantly. It was observed that, in convalescent patients, a median about 90% of reactive clones arose only post-vaccination.

The treatment is: 10-day PBMC culture with coronavirus spike peptide pools or control peptides (ViraFEST assay). Turning to this clonotype: Its antigen is undetermined.

With the Oncomine TCR Beta short-read assay, DNA from cultured CD4+ T cells was sequenced. Using its own MiXCR run on the PCR reads, TCRdb lists one record per CDR3 protein. The sample shows 16,000 or so distinct CDR3 sequences, about 43% of them seen only once. This receptor was taken from a human donor who had recovered from COVID-19. The source was CD4+ T cells from blood, cultured in vitro, collected after SARS-CoV-2 vaccination.

The chain's CDR3 is CASSSVESGTGGRFSNQPQHF. CDR3 coding DNA: TGTGCCAGCAGCTCAGTCGAATCCGGGACAGGGGGACGTTTTAGCAATCAGCCCCAGCATTTT. The chain carries TRBV7-9 and TRBJ1-5, with 11 bases aligning to TRBD1. The germline V gene has CDR1 SEHNR and CDR2 FQNEAQ (reference sequence). This CDR3 has 21 residues. Germline trimming cut 4 bases from V and 0 bases from J; bases unmatched to any gene: 17. Variable domain in full (rest from reference TRBV7-9 and TRBJ1-5): DTGVSQNPRHKITKRGQNVTFRCDPISEHNRLYWYRQTLGQGPEFLTYFQNEAQLEKSRLLSDRFSAERPKGSFSTLEIQRTEQGDSAMYLCASSSVESGTGGRFSNQPQHFGDGTRLSIL.